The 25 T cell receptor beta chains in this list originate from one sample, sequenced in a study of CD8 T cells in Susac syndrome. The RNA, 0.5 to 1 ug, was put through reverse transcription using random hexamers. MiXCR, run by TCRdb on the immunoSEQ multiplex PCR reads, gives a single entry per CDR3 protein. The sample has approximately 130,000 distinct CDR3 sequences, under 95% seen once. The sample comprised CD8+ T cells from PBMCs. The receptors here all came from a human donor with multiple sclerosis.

The CDR3 loop reads CASSLTSALSYEQYF. The CDR3 DNA reads as TGTGCCAGCAGTTTGACTAGCGCCCTCTCCTACGAGCAGTACTTC. The V and J genes are TRBV28 and TRBJ2-7; 8 nucleotides match TRBD2. Trimming removed 3 bases from V and 0 bases from J; junction bases left unmatched: 4. The CDR3 consists of 15 residues. Germline values: CDR1 MDHEN, CDR2 SYDVKM.

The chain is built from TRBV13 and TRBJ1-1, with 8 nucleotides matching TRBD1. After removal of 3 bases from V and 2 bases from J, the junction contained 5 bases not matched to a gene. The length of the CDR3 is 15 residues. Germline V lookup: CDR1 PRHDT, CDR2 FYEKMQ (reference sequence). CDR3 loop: CASSFAGTGNTEAFF. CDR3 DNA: TGTGCCAGCAGCTTTGCGGGGACAGGAAACACTGAAGCTTTCTTT.

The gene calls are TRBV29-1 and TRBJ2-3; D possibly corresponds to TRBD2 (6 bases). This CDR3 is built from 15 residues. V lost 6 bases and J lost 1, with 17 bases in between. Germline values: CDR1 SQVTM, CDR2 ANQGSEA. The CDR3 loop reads CSVVPRSSGTDTQYF. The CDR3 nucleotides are TGCAGCGTCGTGCCGCGATCTAGCGGCACAGATACGCAGTATTTT.

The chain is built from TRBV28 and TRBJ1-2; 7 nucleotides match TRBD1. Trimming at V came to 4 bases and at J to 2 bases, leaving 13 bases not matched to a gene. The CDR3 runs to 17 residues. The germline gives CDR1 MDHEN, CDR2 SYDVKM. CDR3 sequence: CASSSDREKARNYGYTF. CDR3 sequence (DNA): TGTGCCAGCAGTTCCGACAGGGAAAAAGCCCGCAACTATGGCTACACCTTC.

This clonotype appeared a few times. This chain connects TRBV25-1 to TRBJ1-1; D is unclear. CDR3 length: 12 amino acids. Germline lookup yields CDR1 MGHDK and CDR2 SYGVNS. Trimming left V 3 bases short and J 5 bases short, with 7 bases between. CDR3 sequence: CASSDERTEAFF. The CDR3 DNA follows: TGTGCCAGCAGTGATGAGAGGACTGAAGCTTTCTTT.

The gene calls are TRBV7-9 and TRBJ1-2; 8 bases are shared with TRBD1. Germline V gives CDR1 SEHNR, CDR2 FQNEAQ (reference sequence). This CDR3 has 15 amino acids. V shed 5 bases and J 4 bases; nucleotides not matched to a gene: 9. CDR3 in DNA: TGTGCCAGCAGCACAGGGACAGGTACCCCCTATGGCTACACCTTC. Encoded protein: CASSTGTGTPYGYTF. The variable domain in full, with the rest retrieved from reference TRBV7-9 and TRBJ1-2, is DTGVSQNPRHKITKRGQNVTFRCDPISEHNRLYWYRQTLGQGPEFLTYFQNEAQLEKSRLLSDRFSAERPKGSFSTLEIQRTEQGDSAMYLCASSTGTGTPYGYTFGSGTRLTVV.

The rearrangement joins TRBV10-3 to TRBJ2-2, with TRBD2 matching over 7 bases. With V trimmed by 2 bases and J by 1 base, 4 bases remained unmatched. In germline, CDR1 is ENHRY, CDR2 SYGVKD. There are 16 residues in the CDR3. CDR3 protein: CAISEPQRENTGELFF. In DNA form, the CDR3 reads TGTGCCATCAGTGAGCCCCAGCGGGAGAACACCGGGGAGCTGTTTTTT.

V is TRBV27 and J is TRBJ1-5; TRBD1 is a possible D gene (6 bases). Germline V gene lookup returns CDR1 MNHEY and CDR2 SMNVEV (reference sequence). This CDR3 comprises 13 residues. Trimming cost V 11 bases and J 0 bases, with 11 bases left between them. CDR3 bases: TGTGCCGCAGGGGCGAATAGCAATCAGCCCCAGCATTTT. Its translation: CAAGANSNQPQHF.

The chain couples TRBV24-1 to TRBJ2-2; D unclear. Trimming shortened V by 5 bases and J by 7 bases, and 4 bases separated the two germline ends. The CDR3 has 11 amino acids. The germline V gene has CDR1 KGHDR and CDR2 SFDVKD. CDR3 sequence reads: CATSAGGELFF. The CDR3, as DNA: TGTGCCACCAGTGCCGGCGGGGAGCTGTTTTTT.

CDR3 residues: CATSLRSNTEAFF. CDR3 coding DNA: TGTGCCACCAGCCTAAGGAGCAACACTGAAGCTTTCTTT. The chain carries TRBV15 and TRBJ1-1; D gene uncertain. V lost 5 bases and J lost 2, with 9 bases in between. CDR1 is LNHNV, CDR2 YYDKDF, per germline (reference sequence). This CDR3 has 13 amino acids. The entire variable domain, with the rest obtained from reference TRBV15 and TRBJ1-1, is as follows: DAMVIQNPRYQVTQFGKPVTLSCSQTLNHNVMYWYQQKSSQAPKLLFHYYDKDFNNEADTPDNFQSRRPNTSFCFLDIRSPGLGDTAMYLCATSLRSNTEAFFGQGTRLTVV.

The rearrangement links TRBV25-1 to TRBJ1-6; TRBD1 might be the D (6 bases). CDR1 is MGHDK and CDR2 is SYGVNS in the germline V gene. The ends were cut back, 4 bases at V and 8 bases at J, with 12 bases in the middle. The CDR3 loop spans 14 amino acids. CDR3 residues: CASSAVGGHSPLHF. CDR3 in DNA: TGTGCCAGCAGTGCGGTGGGGGGGCATTCACCCCTCCACTTT.

The CDR3, as DNA: TGCGCCAGCAGCCAAGAAGCCGAGAACACCGGGGAGCTGTTTTTT. Protein: CASSQEAENTGELFF. The genes are TRBV4-1 and TRBJ2-2; D is ambiguous. V was cut by 0 bases and J by 1 base, with 6 bases left in between. CDR3 length: 15 amino acids. The germline V gene has CDR1 MGHRA and CDR2 YSYEKL.

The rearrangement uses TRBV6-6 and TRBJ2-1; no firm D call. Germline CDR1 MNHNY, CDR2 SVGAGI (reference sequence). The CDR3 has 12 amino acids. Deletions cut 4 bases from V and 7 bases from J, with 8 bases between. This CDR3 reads CASSSMWNEQFF. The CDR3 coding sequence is TGTGCCAGCAGTTCTATGTGGAATGAGCAGTTCTTC.

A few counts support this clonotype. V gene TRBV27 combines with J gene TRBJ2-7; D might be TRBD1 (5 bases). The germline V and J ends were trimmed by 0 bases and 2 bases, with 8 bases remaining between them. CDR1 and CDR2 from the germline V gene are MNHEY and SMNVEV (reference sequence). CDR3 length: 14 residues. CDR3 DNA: TGTGCCAGCAGTTTATCCACAGGCGCCTACGAGCAGTACTTC. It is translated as CASSLSTGAYEQYF.

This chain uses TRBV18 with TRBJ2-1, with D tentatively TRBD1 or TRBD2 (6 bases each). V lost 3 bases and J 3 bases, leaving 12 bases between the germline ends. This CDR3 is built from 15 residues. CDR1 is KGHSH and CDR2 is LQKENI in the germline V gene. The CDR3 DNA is TGTGCCAGCTCACCGGAGGGACACCTCTACAATGAGCAGTTCTTC. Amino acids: CASSPEGHLYNEQFF.

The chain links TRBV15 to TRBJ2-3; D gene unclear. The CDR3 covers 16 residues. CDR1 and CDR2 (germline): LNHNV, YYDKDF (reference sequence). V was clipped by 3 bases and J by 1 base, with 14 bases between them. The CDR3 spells CATSSPSERRTDTQYF. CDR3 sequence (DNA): TGTGCCACCAGCAGCCCCTCGGAAAGGCGCACAGATACGCAGTATTTT.

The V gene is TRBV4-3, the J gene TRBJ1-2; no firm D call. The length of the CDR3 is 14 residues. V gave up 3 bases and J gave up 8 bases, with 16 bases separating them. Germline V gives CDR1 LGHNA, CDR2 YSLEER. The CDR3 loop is CASSQDRTYGGYTF. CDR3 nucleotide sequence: TGCGCCAGCAGCCAGGACCGGACCTACGGCGGCTACACCTTC.

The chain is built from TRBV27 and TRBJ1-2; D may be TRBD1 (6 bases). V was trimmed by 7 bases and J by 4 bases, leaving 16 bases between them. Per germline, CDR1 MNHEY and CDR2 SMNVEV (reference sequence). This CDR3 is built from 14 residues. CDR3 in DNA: TGTGCCAGCACTTCTGTGGGGGGCGGCTATGGCTACACCTTC. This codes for CASTSVGGGYGYTF.

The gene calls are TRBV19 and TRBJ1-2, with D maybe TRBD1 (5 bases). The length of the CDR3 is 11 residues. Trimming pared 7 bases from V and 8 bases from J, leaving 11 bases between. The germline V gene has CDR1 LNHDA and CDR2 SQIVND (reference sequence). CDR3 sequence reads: CASKGGVGYTF. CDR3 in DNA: TGTGCCAGTAAAGGAGGGGTGGGCTACACCTTC.

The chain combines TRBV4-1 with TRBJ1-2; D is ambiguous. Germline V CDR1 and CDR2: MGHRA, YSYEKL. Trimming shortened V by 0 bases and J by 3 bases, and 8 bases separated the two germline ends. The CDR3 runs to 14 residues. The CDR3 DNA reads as TGCGCCAGCAGCCAAGAGCCCGGGGACTATGGCTACACCTTC. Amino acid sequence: CASSQEPGDYGYTF.

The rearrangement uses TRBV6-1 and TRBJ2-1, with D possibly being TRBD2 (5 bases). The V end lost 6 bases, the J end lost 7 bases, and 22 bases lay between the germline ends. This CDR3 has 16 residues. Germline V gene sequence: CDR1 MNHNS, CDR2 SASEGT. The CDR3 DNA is TGTGCCAGCAGCCGCGCGGGTGGCCCACCCTTGAATGAGCAGTTCTTC. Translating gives CASSRAGGPPLNEQFF.

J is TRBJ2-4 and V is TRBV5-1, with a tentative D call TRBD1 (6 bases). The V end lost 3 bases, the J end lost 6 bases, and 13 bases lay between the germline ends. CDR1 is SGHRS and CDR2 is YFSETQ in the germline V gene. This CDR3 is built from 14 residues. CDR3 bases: TGCGCCAGCAGCTCCACGGGACACGTAAACATTCAGTACTTC. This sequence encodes CASSSTGHVNIQYF. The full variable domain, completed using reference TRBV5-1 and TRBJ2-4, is KAGVTQTPRYLIKTRGQQVTLSCSPISGHRSVSWYQQTPGQGLQFLFEYFSETQRNKGNFPGRFSGRQFSNSRSEMNVSTLELGDSALYLCASSSTGHVNIQYFGAGTRLSVL.

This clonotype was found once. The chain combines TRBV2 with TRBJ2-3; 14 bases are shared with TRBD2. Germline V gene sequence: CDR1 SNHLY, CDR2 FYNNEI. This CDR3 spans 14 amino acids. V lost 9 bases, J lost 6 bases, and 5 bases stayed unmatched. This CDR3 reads CASWGLAGADTQYF. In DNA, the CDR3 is TGTGCCAGTTGGGGACTAGCGGGAGCCGATACGCAGTATTTT. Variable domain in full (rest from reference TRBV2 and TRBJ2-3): EPEVTQTPSHQVTQMGQEVILRCVPISNHLYFYWYRQILGQKVEFLVSFYNNEISEKSEIFDDQFSVERPDGSNFTLKIRSTKLEDSAMYFCASWGLAGADTQYFGPGTRLTVL.

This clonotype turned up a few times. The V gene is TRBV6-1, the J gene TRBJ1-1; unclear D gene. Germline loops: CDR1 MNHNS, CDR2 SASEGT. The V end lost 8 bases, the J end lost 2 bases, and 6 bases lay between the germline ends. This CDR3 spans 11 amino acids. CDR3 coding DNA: TGTGCCAGCCGGGTTAACACTGAAGCTTTCTTT. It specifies CASRVNTEAFF.

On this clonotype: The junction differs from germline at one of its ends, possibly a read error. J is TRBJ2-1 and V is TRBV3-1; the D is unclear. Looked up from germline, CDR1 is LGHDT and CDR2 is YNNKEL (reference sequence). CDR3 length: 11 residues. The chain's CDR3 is CATSLNNEQFF. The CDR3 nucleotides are TGTGCCACCAGCCTTAACAATGAGCAGTTCTTC.